This passage covers 14 T cell receptor beta chains from one sample sequenced in a study of technical replicates of blood from a few donors. Clones were read by immunoSEQ multiplex PCR, and TCRdb kept only the in-frame ones, dropping some. The sample has about 100,000 clones, approximately 96% seen once; the top ten hold approximately 0.22%. The specimen was T cells isolated from PBMCs. The receptors come from a human donor in good health.

V gene TRBV6-5 combines with J gene TRBJ1-5; D not resolved. Germline values: CDR1 MNHEY, CDR2 SVGAGI. This CDR3 has 15 residues. Trimming pared 0 bases from V and 0 bases from J, leaving 6 bases between. The DNA of the CDR3 is TGTGCCAGCAGTTACTCGATAGATAGCAATCAGCCCCAGCATTTT. Amino acid sequence: CASSYSIDSNQPQHF.

This chain connects TRBV6-4 to TRBJ1-5; no clear D gene. Germline CDR1 MRHNA, CDR2 SNTAGT. V was pared by 6 bases and J by 7 bases, with 7 bases between. CDR3 length: 11 amino acids. CDR3 sequence (DNA): TGTGCCAGCAGCGAGTGGCAGCCCCAGCATTTT. It is translated as CASSEWQPQHF.

The chain links TRBV10-2 to TRBJ2-7; TRBD1 aligns across 11 bases. This CDR3 is built from 15 residues. The germline V gene encodes CDR1 WSHSY and CDR2 SAAADI. V shed 6 bases and J 0 bases; nucleotides not matched to a gene: 4. DNA of the CDR3: TGCGCCAGCAGAGTCGGGACAGGGGGCTCCTACGAGCAGTACTTC. Residues: CASRVGTGGSYEQYF.

This rearrangement joins TRBV5-8 to TRBJ2-4; weak D call: TRBD2 (5 bases). Trimming pared 2 bases from V and 6 bases from J, leaving 21 bases between. Germline lookup yields CDR1 SGHTS and CDR2 YDEGEE. The CDR3 spans 17 residues. The CDR3 nucleotides read TGTGCCAGCAGCTTTGCGCCCCAGCGGAGAAGGGCAAACATTCAGTACTTC. This encodes CASSFAPQRRRANIQYF.

V is TRBV18 and J is TRBJ2-6, with TRBD1 matching 7 bases. Germline values: CDR1 KGHSH, CDR2 LQKENI. CDR3 length equals 17 residues. Trimming cost V 3 bases and J 4 bases; bases outside gene matches: 9. Here the CDR3 DNA reads TGTGCCAGCTCACCGACTTTTACAGGGGTAGGGGCCAACGTCCTGACTTTC. Protein product: CASSPTFTGVGANVLTF.

CDR3 region: CASSLGDRDGYTF. CDR3 in DNA: TGCGCCAGCAGCTTGGGGGACAGGGATGGCTACACCTTC. The V call is TRBV5-1, the J call TRBJ1-2; TRBD1 matches at 9 bases. Germline trimming cut 0 bases from V and 6 bases from J; bases unmatched to any gene: 0. CDR1 is SGHRS, CDR2 YFSETQ, per germline. The CDR3 runs 13 residues.

The CDR3 DNA is TGTGCCAGCAGCCGCGGGGACTTCGCCTACAATGAGCAGTTCTTC. It yields the protein CASSRGDFAYNEQFF. The rearrangement joins TRBV7-9 to TRBJ2-1; the D gene is possibly TRBD2 (6 bases). The CDR3 runs 15 residues. V lost 5 bases, J lost 2 bases, and 13 bases lay in between. The germline V gene has CDR1 SEHNR and CDR2 FQNEAQ (reference sequence). Full variable domain (remainder filled in from reference TRBV7-9 and TRBJ2-1): DTGVSQNPRHKITKRGQNVTFRCDPISEHNRLYWYRQTLGQGPEFLTYFQNEAQLEKSRLLSDRFSAERPKGSFSTLEIQRTEQGDSAMYLCASSRGDFAYNEQFFGPGTRLTVL.

V is TRBV5-4 and J is TRBJ2-5, with D perhaps matching TRBD2 (7 bases). The germline gives CDR1 SGHNT, CDR2 YYREEE (reference sequence). Trimming pared 4 bases from V and 5 bases from J, leaving 15 bases between. There are 14 residues in the CDR3. This CDR3 reads CASSPWGGQETQYF. CDR3 in DNA: TGTGCCAGCAGCCCCTGGGGGGGGCAGGAGACCCAGTACTTC.

V is TRBV5-6 and J is TRBJ2-3; TRBD2 matches 7 bases. Trimming cost V 4 bases and J 0 bases; bases outside gene matches: 8. The CDR3 consists of 16 residues. Germline loops: CDR1 SGHDT, CDR2 YYEEEE. CDR3 DNA: TGTGCCAGCAGCGCATCTAGCGGAACTAGCACAGATACGCAGTATTTT. It yields the protein CASSASSGTSTDTQYF. The full variable domain, completed using reference TRBV5-6 and TRBJ2-3, is DAGVTQSPTHLIKTRGQQVTLRCSPKSGHDTVSWYQQALGQGPQFIFQYYEEEERQRGNFPDRFSGHQFPNYSSELNVNALLLGDSALYLCASSASSGTSTDTQYFGPGTRLTVL.

This sequence joins TRBV5-1 and TRBJ2-7; 12 bases agree with TRBD2. The CDR3 covers 15 residues. Germline V CDR1 and CDR2: SGHRS, YFSETQ. Trimming took 5 bases from V and 3 from J; bases not matched to a gene: 6. The CDR3 sequence is CASSARLAGVYEQYF. CDR3 sequence (DNA): TGCGCCAGCAGTGCGCGACTAGCGGGAGTCTACGAGCAGTACTTC. Supplemented by reference TRBV5-1 and TRBJ2-7, the full variable domain reads KAGVTQTPRYLIKTRGQQVTLSCSPISGHRSVSWYQQTPGQGLQFLFEYFSETQRNKGNFPGRFSGRQFSNSRSEMNVSTLELGDSALYLCASSARLAGVYEQYFGPGTRLTVT.

The V and J genes are TRBV4-2 and TRBJ2-5; TRBD2 matches 9 bases. Germline V CDR1 and CDR2: LGHNA, YNFKEQ. V dropped 4 bases and J dropped 5; count of bases not matched to a gene: 11. The CDR3 extends over 16 amino acids. The CDR3 here is CASSLRLAGEAETQYF. CDR3 DNA sequence: TGTGCCAGCAGCCTTAGGTTAGCGGGAGAGGCGGAGACCCAGTACTTC.

The gene calls are TRBV28 and TRBJ1-2, with a possible D match to TRBD1 (5 bases). V dropped 5 bases and J dropped 8 bases, with 18 bases sitting between them. Germline values: CDR1 MDHEN, CDR2 SYDVKM. The CDR3 spans 14 residues. Here the CDR3 DNA reads TGTGCCAGCAGTAGCCCAGGCAGGGCTGGGGGCTACACCTTC. It encodes CASSSPGRAGGYTF.

V is TRBV5-1 and J is TRBJ2-4, with a possible D match to TRBD1 (6 bases). Trimming shortened V by 3 bases and J by 7 bases, and 11 bases separated the two germline ends. Germline loops: CDR1 SGHRS, CDR2 YFSETQ. The length of the CDR3 is 13 residues. CDR3 sequence: CASSSRTDNIQYF. The CDR3 region has the DNA TGCGCCAGCAGCTCCCGGACAGATAACATTCAGTACTTC.

A remark on this clone: This specimen includes other DNA sequences encoding the same CDR3. The chain joins TRBV5-1 to TRBJ1-6; 9 bases match TRBD1. Germline CDR1 and CDR2: SGHRS and YFSETQ. This CDR3 is 15 amino acids long. The V gene end was trimmed by 2 bases and the J gene end by 10 bases; junction bases not matched to a gene: 7. The CDR3 spells CASSLSGQGRSPLHF. The DNA for the CDR3 is TGCGCCAGCAGCTTAAGCGGACAGGGGCGATCACCCCTCCACTTT.